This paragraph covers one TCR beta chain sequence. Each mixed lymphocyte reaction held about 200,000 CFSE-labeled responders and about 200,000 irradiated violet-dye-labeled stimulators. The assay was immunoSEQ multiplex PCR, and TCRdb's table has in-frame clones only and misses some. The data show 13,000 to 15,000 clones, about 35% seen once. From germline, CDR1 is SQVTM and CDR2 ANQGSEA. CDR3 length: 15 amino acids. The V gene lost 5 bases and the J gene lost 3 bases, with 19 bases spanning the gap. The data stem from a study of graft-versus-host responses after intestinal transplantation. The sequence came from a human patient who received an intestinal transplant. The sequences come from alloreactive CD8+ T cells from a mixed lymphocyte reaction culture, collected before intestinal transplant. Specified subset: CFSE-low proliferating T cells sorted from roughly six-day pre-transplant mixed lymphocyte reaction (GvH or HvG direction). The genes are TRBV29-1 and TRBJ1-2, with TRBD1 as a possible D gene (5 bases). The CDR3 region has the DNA TGCAGCGTTAGGGGCGGCCTGATGGGTGACTATGGCTACACCTTC. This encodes CSVRGGLMGDYGYTF.